The 20 T cell receptor beta chains listed next were all sequenced from one sample in a study of blood T cell repertoires in COVID-19. Produced via immunoSEQ multiplex PCR; TCRdb's table is partial and in-frame only. The data show around 140,000 clones, about 86% seen once. Sequenced material: PBMCs or T cells enriched from blood (not recorded which). Receptors were obtained from a man aged 40-49 years with acute COVID-19.

The chain links TRBV7-9 to TRBJ2-7, with 8 bases matching TRBD2. This CDR3 has 15 residues. V was pared by 0 bases and J by 0 bases, with 1 base of the junction left unmatched. The germline gives CDR1 SEHNR, CDR2 FQNEAQ (reference sequence). CDR3 in DNA: TGTGCCAGCAGCTTAGCGCGGGGGGCCTCCTACGAGCAGTACTTC. It encodes CASSLARGASYEQYF.

This clone was seen once. The gene calls are TRBV19 and TRBJ2-1, with 13 bases fitting TRBD2. The J segment lost 7 bases and the V segment lost 6 bases, leaving 0 bases of the junction unmatched. The CDR3 has 13 residues. Germline values: CDR1 LNHDA, CDR2 SQIVND (reference sequence). This CDR3 is CASRLAGGNEQFF. CDR3 in DNA: TGTGCCAGTAGACTAGCGGGGGGGAATGAGCAGTTCTTC. Full variable domain (outside the CDR3, taken from reference TRBV19 and TRBJ2-1): DGGITQSPKYLFRKEGQNVTLSCEQNLNHDAMYWYRQDPGQGLRLIYYSQIVNDFQKGDIAEGYSVSREKKESFPLTVTSAQKNPTAFYLCASRLAGGNEQFFGPGTRLTVL.

This chain joins TRBV7-6 and TRBJ2-5; a possible D gene is TRBD2 (5 bases). Trimming removed 8 bases from V and 2 bases from J, with 12 bases in between. The CDR3 is 13 amino acids. Germline V gene sequence: CDR1 SGHVS, CDR2 FNYEAQ. The CDR3 DNA reads TGTGCCAGCCAGAGGACTTATCAAGAGACCCAGTACTTC. Protein sequence: CASQRTYQETQYF.

This clone was seen a single time. The rearrangement uses TRBV11-3 and TRBJ1-5; no clear D. CDR1 and CDR2 (germline): SGHNT, YENEEA. The V end lost 0 bases, the J end lost 2 bases, and 20 bases lay between the germline ends. The CDR3 has 19 residues. The CDR3 nucleotides read TGTGCCAGCAGCTTAGATTGCGGGCCGACCGCTTGTGGCAATCAGCCCCAGCATTTT. Translated, it gives CASSLDCGPTACGNQPQHF.

J is TRBJ2-7 and V is TRBV11-2; weak D call: TRBD1 (5 bases). The CDR3 is made up of 15 amino acids. Germline V CDR1 and CDR2: SGHAT, FQNNGV. Trimming removed 0 bases at V and 6 bases at J, with 15 bases between. As DNA, the CDR3 is TGTGCCAGCAGCTTAGATGGGCAGGGTAGAAGCGAGCAGTACTTC. Its protein is CASSLDGQGRSEQYF.

J is TRBJ1-2 and V is TRBV19; D gene ambiguous. CDR3 length: 17 amino acids. V was clipped by 1 base and J by 1 base, with 16 bases between them. CDR1 is LNHDA, CDR2 SQIVND, per germline (reference sequence). The CDR3 coding sequence is TGTGCCAGTAGTATAGCCGTCTGGCAGTCGATTAACTATGGCTACACCTTC. Its translation: CASSIAVWQSINYGYTF.

The rearrangement uses TRBV6-5 and TRBJ2-3, with 8 nucleotides matching TRBD1. This CDR3 region has 15 residues. Trimming removed 2 bases from V and 4 bases from J; junction bases left unmatched: 5. Germline V lookup: CDR1 MNHEY, CDR2 SVGAGI. The CDR3, as DNA: TGTGCCAGCAGTTACGGACAGGGTCTCGCAGATACGCAGTATTTT. Its translation is CASSYGQGLADTQYF.

This clone was picked up a small number of times. The genes are TRBV9 and TRBJ1-2; TRBD1 aligns across 10 bases. The CDR3 has 14 amino acids. Losses at the gene ends were 7 bases for V and 4 bases for J; bases not matched to a gene: 7. CDR1 and CDR2 (germline): SGDLS, YYNGEE. The DNA for the CDR3 is TGTGCCAGCCGCTCCGGGACAGGGGCCTATGGCTACACCTTC. Encoded protein: CASRSGTGAYGYTF.

The chain joins TRBV27 to TRBJ1-1; D is possibly TRBD1 (5 bases). The germline V and J ends were trimmed by 7 bases and 7 bases, with 13 bases remaining between them. Germline values: CDR1 MNHEY, CDR2 SMNVEV (reference sequence). The CDR3 has 12 residues. CDR3 sequence: CASTPWTLEAFF. The CDR3 DNA follows: TGTGCCAGCACCCCTTGGACACTTGAAGCTTTCTTT.

The chain employs TRBV19 and TRBJ1-6; no firm D call. V lost 9 bases to trimming and J lost 7 bases, with 19 bases between them. This CDR3 contains 15 residues. Germline V CDR1 and CDR2: LNHDA, SQIVND (reference sequence). The CDR3 nucleotides read TGTGCCAGAATACCACCGGACGGAGGGAATTCACCCCTCCACTTT. Its translation: CARIPPDGGNSPLHF. Full variable domain (remainder filled in from reference TRBV19 and TRBJ1-6): DGGITQSPKYLFRKEGQNVTLSCEQNLNHDAMYWYRQDPGQGLRLIYYSQIVNDFQKGDIAEGYSVSREKKESFPLTVTSAQKNPTAFYLCARIPPDGGNSPLHFGNGTRLTVT.

The rearrangement links TRBV7-3 to TRBJ1-3; perhaps TRBD1 as D (5 bases). V lost 5 bases, J lost 4 bases, and 9 bases lay in between. This CDR3 is built from 13 residues. Looked up from germline, CDR1 is SGHTA and CDR2 is FQGTGA. The CDR3 spells CASSVQEGNTIYF. The CDR3 DNA is TGTGCCAGCAGCGTACAGGAAGGAAACACCATATATTTT. Based on the CDR3 plus reference TRBV7-3 and TRBJ1-3, the full variable domain is GAGVSQTPSNKVTEKGKYVELRCDPISGHTALYWYRQSLGQGPEFLIYFQGTGAADDSGLPNDRFFAVRPEGSVSTLKIQRTERGDSAVYLCASSVQEGNTIYFGEGSWLTVV.

As for this clone: Other nucleotide sequences from this sample produce the same CDR3. This chain uses TRBV12-3 or TRBV12-4 with TRBJ2-5; D gene ambiguous. V was cut by 6 bases and J by 1 base, with 3 bases left in between. This CDR3 contains 11 residues. CDR3 coding DNA: TGTGCCAGCAGCCTCCAAGAGACCCAGTACTTC. Its protein product is CASSLQETQYF.

The chain employs TRBV27 and TRBJ1-1; a weak D match, TRBD1 (6 bases). Germline CDR1 reads MNHEY; CDR2 reads SMNVEV (reference sequence). V was clipped by 5 bases and J by 7 bases, with 14 bases between them. The CDR3 consists of 13 residues. CDR3 residues: CASSPGTLGEAFF. CDR3 nucleotides: TGTGCCAGCAGTCCCGGGACACTGGGTGAAGCTTTCTTT.

The V call is TRBV9, the J call TRBJ1-2, with TRBD1 as a possible D gene (6 bases). CDR1 is SGDLS, CDR2 YYNGEE, per germline. The CDR3 runs 15 residues. V was trimmed by 0 bases and J by 4 bases, leaving 13 bases between them. The CDR3 spells CASSVEEGGTYGYTF. The DNA of the CDR3 is TGTGCCAGCAGCGTAGAGGAGGGGGGGACCTATGGCTACACCTTC.

The chain employs TRBV7-9 and TRBJ1-2; 9 bases match TRBD1. Losses at the gene ends were 5 bases for V and 5 bases for J; bases not matched to a gene: 3. This CDR3 spans 13 amino acids. Germline-derived CDR1 and CDR2 are SEHNR and FQNEAQ (reference sequence). This chain's CDR3 is CASSPDRGYGYTF. In nucleotides, the CDR3 is TGTGCCAGCAGCCCGGACAGGGGTTATGGCTACACCTTC.

This chain uses TRBV19 with TRBJ1-1, with D unclear. The CDR3 is 12 amino acids. Looked up from germline, CDR1 is LNHDA and CDR2 is SQIVND (reference sequence). V shed 5 bases and J shed 12 bases, with 16 bases lying between them. The CDR3 loop reads CASSPLRAGTFF. DNA of the CDR3: TGTGCCAGTAGTCCTTTGAGGGCCGGGACTTTCTTT.

This clone has only a few counts. The genes are TRBV18 and TRBJ1-1, with D hard to call. Germline V gene sequence: CDR1 KGHSH, CDR2 LQKENI. Trimming left V 3 bases short and J 0 bases short, with 8 bases between. This CDR3 spans 14 amino acids. The DNA of the CDR3 is TGTGCCAGCTCACCTACGAGCTTGAACACTGAAGCTTTCTTT. Its protein product is CASSPTSLNTEAFF.

The chain employs TRBV6-6 and TRBJ1-1; tentatively, D is TRBD1 (6 bases). Germline V gene lookup returns CDR1 MNHNY and CDR2 SVGAGI (reference sequence). V was trimmed by 6 bases and J by 5 bases, leaving 16 bases between them. CDR3 length: 14 amino acids. The CDR3 sequence is CASSFTRGETEAFF. CDR3 nucleotide sequence: TGTGCCAGCAGCTTCACCAGGGGTGAGACTGAAGCTTTCTTT.

This clone has a single count. This chain uses TRBV25-1 with TRBJ2-5; 11 nucleotides line up with TRBD2. Germline-derived CDR1 and CDR2 are MGHDK and SYGVNS. The CDR3 spans 15 residues. Germline trimming cut 7 bases from V and 1 base from J; bases unmatched to any gene: 5. In nucleotides, the CDR3 is TGTGCCAGCACTAGACTAGCGGGGCTCCAAGAGACCCAGTACTTC. This gives the protein CASTRLAGLQETQYF.

The chain employs TRBV28 and TRBJ2-7, with 8 bases aligning to TRBD2. The CDR3 contains 16 residues. Germline V gene lookup returns CDR1 MDHEN and CDR2 SYDVKM. V was clipped by 3 bases and J by 0 bases; unmatched bases: 7. The CDR3 here is CASSFTSGHLSYEQYF. Written as DNA, the CDR3 is TGTGCCAGCAGTTTTACTAGCGGCCACCTCTCCTACGAGCAGTACTTC.